This T cell receptor beta chain was obtained from a study of CD8 T cells in Susac syndrome. Study in general: Among the Susac syndrome patients sequenced, roughly six had active disease and fewer than 10 were in remission. Susac syndrome patients were untreated, on corticosteroids with some adding intravenous immunoglobulin, or on intravenous immunoglobulin only. The study, taken as a whole, reports: The CD4+ T cell repertoires that were profiled in Susac syndrome showed no clonal expansion.

A quantity of roughly 0.5 to 1 ug RNA underwent reverse transcription using random hexamers. MiXCR, run by TCRdb on the immunoSEQ multiplex PCR reads, gives a single entry per CDR3 protein. The sample contains 210,000 or so distinct CDR3 sequences, approximately 94% of which appear only once. The authors sequenced TCR beta from blood CD8+ and CD4+ T cells. Concerning this clonotype: The antigen is undetermined.

This CDR3 is 17 amino acids long. The germline V and J ends were trimmed by 0 bases and 10 bases, with 21 bases remaining between them. Germline-derived CDR1 and CDR2 are MGHRA and YSYEKL. The chain joins TRBV4-1 to TRBJ1-4; TRBD1 is a possible D gene (5 bases). This sequence originates from a human donor with Susac syndrome. Material for sequencing was CD4+ T cells from PBMCs. Here the CDR3 DNA reads TGCGCCAGCAGCCAAGAGGGGGGTCTCCGGAGACAACGAAAACTGTTTTTT. This gives the protein CASSQEGGLRRQRKLFF.